The clone carrying this T cell receptor (beta chain) showed up just once. The antigen is not known. Some clones are missing from TCRdb's copy, which holds only in-frame ones; the method was immunoSEQ multiplex PCR. Of 9,900 or so clones in the sample, approximately 78% were seen once. The ends were cut back, 5 bases at V and 0 bases at J, with 8 bases in the middle. This CDR3 is built from 15 residues. The germline V gene encodes CDR1 MNHEY and CDR2 SVGAGI. This entry is derived from a study of CD4+ T cells in melanoma. Study-level findings and limits: A reported correlation linked neoantigen-specific CD4+ T cells to CD8+, macrophage and B cell function. In melanoma, neoantigen-specific CD4+ T cells reportedly differed in differentiation state.

The sequence was collected from a human donor with melanoma. Sequencing was done on a sample of cells from a culture (not recorded whether cultured in vitro). The chain joins TRBV6-5 to TRBJ1-6; unclear D gene. CDR3 residues: CASSPPSSYNSPLHF. DNA for the CDR3: TGTGCCAGCAGTCCTCCGAGCTCCTATAATTCACCCCTCCACTTT.